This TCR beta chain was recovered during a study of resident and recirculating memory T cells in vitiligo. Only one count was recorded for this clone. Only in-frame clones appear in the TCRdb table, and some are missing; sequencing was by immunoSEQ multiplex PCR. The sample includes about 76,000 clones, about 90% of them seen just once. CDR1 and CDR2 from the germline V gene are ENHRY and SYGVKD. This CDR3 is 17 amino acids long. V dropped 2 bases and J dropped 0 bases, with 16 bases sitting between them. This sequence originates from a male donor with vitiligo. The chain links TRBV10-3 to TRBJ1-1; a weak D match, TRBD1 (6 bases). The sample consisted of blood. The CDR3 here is CAISEPSGQNMNTEAFF. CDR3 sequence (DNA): TGTGCCATCAGTGAGCCGAGCGGACAGAATATGAACACTGAAGCTTTCTTT.